This record looks at one T cell receptor beta chain sequence and its context. This receptor's antigen is unknown. Per-base qualities were not stored, and no clone one base away is much larger. CDR1 and CDR2, per the germline V gene, are SGHTA and FQGNSA. Trimming takes 3 bases from V and 3 bases from J, and the germline ends sit 9 bases apart. There are 13 amino acids in the CDR3, from cysteine to phenylalanine inclusive. The DNA shown is the 39-base CDR3, in frame from base 1. This entry is derived from a study of blood T cell repertoires in COVID-19 (dated by TCRdb to between 2020 and 2021). The study in broad terms: Samples covering the acute and convalescent phases of COVID-19 were provided by collaborators in the United States, Italy and Spain. Where HLA class I and class II types were available, the types were taken from metadata supplied by the sample provider, not from assay-based typing. Deeply sampled blood TCRbeta repertoires from subjects exposed to, actively infected with, or recovered from COVID-19 were included in the dataset. The repertoires were released in a freely available public database intended as a resource for research on the immune response to SARS-CoV-2. The prospective study material was composed of cDNA or gDNA derived from T cells, B-cell-depleted T cells, or PBMCs. Nearly every sample came with metadata listing a de-identified subject ID, COVID-19 status, age in years and sex. The samples were drawn from the first 160 participants of the ongoing ImmuneRACE study and from over 950 subjects provided by 6 global collaborators.

Study-wide findings and limitations: Clinical and demographic metadata were provided uncurated, with the amount varying by source and participant.

The collaborating institutions used their own protocols to collect whole blood in K2EDTA tubes. For TCRbeta analysis, collaborators shipped samples in one of three forms: frozen whole blood, isolated PBMCs, or DNA extracted from either of those sample types. The immunoSEQ Assay, a bias-controlled multiplex PCR, was used to amplify TCRbeta CDR3 regions from genomic DNA. The study's processing was this. The number of nucleated cells in each sample was estimated from the amplification of reference gene primers within the assay. To quantify the absolute abundance of each unique TCRbeta CDR3 rearrangement, sequence reads were collapsed and filtered. For each sample, productive Simpson clonality was calculated by taking the square root of Simpson's diversity index across productive rearrangements. What TCRdb holds here is the immuneACCESS table cut down to in-frame rearrangements. Part of the clones is not present; checked against another copy, under half of the missing clones reflect an unresolved V gene, and the others are unexplained. That table gives V, J and clone size, and the DNA gave D and trimming. This sample gives 55,000 to 65,000 clones in total; 60% to 80% of them show up just once. The ten most abundant clones make up approximately 3% of the sample.

The sequence links TRBV7-2 to TRBJ2-7; no D gene can be assigned with confidence. Material for sequencing was peripheral blood. The TCR sequence derives from a man aged 55 to 70 with acute or convalescent COVID-19. CDR3 loop: CASSFGYYYEQYF. The DNA is as follows: TGTGCCAGCAGCTTTGGGTACTACTACGAGCAGTACTTC.